Only a few counts were recorded for the clone carrying this T cell receptor (beta chain). Its antigen is currently unknown. A junction end diverges from the germline sequence, so it may reflect a read error. TCRdb reprocessed the 5' RACE reads via MiXCR and lists one record per CDR3 protein. This table holds 50,000 or so distinct CDR3 sequences, around 4% found once. The data derive from a study of neurological immune-mediated disorders. The unsorted libraries originated from 2 million PBMCs that had been stored at -80 C. Germline CDR1 LGHDT, CDR2 YNNKEL (reference sequence). CDR3 size: 12 residues. Overall study findings and caveats: Whereas HTLV-1-associated myelopathy showed the most TCR clonal expansion, multiple sclerosis showed the least, with levels below those of healthy controls. Phylogenetic grouping assigned the repertoires of 18 of 34 multiple sclerosis patients to a single cluster of related CDR3 sequences. This cluster may be a repertoire-level signature.

The receptor was isolated from a man in his sixties with multiple sclerosis. Sequencing was done on a sample of PBMCs. The chain joins TRBV3-1 to TRBJ2-3; D gene unclear. This CDR3 is CDSSKEGRYPYF. The CDR3 bases are TGTGACAGCAGCAAAGAAGGACGTTACCCGTATTTT.